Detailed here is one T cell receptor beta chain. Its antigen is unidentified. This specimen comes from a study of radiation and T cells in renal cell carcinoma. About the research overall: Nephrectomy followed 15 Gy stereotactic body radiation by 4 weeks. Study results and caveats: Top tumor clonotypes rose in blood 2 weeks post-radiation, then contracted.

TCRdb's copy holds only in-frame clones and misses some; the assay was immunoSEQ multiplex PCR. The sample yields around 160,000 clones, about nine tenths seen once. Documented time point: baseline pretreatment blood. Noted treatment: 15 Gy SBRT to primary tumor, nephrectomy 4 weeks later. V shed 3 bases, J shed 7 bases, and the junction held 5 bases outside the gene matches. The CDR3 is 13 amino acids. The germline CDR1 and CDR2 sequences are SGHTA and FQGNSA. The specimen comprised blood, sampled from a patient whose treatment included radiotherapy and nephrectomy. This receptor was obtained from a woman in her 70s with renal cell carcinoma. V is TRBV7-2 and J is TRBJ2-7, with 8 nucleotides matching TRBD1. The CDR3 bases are TGTGCCAGCAGCTTCGCAGGGGGCAGGGAGCAGTACTTC. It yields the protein CASSFAGGREQYF.